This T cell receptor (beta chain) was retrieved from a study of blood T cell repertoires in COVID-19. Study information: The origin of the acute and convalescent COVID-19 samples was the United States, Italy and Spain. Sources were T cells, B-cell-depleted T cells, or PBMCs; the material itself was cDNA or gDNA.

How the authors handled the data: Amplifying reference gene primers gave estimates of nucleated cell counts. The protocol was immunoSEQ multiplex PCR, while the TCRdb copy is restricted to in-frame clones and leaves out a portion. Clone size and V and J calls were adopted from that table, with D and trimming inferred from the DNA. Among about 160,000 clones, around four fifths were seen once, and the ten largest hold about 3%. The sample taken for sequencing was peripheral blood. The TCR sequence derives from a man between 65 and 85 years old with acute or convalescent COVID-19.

CDR3 protein: CASSPTTGTGELFF. As DNA, the CDR3 is TGTGCCAGCTCACCGACGACAGGGACCGGGGAGCTGTTTTTT. V is TRBV18 and J is TRBJ2-2; 7 bases fit TRBD1. CDR3 length: 14 residues. Germline CDR1 is KGHSH and CDR2 is LQKENI. Trimming cost V 3 bases and J 5 bases; bases outside gene matches: 3.